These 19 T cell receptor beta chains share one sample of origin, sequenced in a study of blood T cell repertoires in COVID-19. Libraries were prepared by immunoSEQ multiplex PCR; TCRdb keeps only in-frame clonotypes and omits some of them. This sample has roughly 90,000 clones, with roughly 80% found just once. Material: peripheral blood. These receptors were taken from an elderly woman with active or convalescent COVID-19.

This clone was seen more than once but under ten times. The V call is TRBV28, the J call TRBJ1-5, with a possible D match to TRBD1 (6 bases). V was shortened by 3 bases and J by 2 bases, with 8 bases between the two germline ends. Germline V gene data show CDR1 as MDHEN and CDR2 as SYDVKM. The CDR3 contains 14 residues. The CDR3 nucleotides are TGTGCCAGCAGTTTCGCAGGGGGCAATCAGCCCCAGCATTTT. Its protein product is CASSFAGGNQPQHF.

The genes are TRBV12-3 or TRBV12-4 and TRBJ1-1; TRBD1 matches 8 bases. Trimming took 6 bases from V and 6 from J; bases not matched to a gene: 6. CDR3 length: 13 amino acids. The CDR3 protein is CASRGTGGAEAFF. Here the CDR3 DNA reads TGTGCCAGCAGGGGTACAGGGGGGGCTGAAGCTTTCTTT.

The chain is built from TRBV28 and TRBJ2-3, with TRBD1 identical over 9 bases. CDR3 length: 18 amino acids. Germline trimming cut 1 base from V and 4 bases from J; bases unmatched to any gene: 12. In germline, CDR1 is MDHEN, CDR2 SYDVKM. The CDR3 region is CASSLFLTGTGLADTQYF. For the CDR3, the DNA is TGTGCCAGCAGTTTATTCTTAACCGGGACAGGGCTCGCAGATACGCAGTATTTT.

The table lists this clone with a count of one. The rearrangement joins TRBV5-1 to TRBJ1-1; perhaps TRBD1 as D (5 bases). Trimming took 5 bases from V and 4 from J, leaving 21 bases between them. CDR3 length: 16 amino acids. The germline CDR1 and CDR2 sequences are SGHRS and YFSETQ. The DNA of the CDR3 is TGCGCCAGCAGTTTGTCTTTCATTCAGGGTAGCACTGAAGCTTTCTTT. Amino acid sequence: CASSLSFIQGSTEAFF.

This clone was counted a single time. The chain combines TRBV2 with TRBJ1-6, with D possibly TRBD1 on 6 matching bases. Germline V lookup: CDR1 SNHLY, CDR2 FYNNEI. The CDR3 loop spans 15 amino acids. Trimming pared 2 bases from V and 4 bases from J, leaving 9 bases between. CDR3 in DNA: TGTGCCAGCAGTGAACAAGGGGGTTATAATTCACCCCTCCACTTT. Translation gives CASSEQGGYNSPLHF.

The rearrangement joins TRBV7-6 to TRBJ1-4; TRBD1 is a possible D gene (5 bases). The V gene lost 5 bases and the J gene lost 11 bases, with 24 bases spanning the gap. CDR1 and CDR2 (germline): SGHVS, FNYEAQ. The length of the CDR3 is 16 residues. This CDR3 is CASSHSPGGVNRKLFF. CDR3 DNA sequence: TGTGCCAGCAGCCACTCGCCGGGGGGGGTTAATCGGAAACTGTTTTTT.

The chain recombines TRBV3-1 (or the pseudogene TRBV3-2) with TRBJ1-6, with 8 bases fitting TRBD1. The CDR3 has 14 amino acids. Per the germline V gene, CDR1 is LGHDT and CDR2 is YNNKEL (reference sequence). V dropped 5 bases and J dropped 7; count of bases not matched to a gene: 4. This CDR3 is CASSNRDRNSPLHF. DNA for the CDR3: TGTGCCAGCAGCAACCGGGACAGGAATTCACCCCTCCACTTT.

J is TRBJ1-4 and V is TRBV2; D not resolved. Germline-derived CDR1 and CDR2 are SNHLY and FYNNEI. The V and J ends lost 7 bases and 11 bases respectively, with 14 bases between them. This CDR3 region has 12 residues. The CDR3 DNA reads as TGTGCCAGCAAAGAATTTACCGGGAAACTGTTTTTT. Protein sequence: CASKEFTGKLFF. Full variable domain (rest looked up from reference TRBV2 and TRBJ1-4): EPEVTQTPSHQVTQMGQEVILRCVPISNHLYFYWYRQILGQKVEFLVSFYNNEISEKSEIFDDQFSVERPDGSNFTLKIRSTKLEDSAMYFCASKEFTGKLFFGSGTQLSVL.

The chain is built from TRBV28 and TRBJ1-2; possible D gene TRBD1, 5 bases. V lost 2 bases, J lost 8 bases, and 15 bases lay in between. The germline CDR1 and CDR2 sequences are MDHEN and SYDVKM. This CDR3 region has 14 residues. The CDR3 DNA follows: TGTGCCAGCAGTTTAGAGGCAGGGTTAGGAGGCTACACCTTC. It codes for CASSLEAGLGGYTF.

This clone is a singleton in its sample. CDR3 nucleotide sequence: TGTGCCAGCAGTTCCGCCCATCCGACAGGGTCACATCAGCCCCAGCATTTT. It specifies CASSSAHPTGSHQPQHF. The chain recombines TRBV28 with TRBJ1-5; 7 bases align to TRBD1. The germline gives CDR1 MDHEN, CDR2 SYDVKM. The J segment lost 5 bases and the V segment lost 4 bases, leaving 14 bases of the junction unmatched. The CDR3 contains 17 residues.

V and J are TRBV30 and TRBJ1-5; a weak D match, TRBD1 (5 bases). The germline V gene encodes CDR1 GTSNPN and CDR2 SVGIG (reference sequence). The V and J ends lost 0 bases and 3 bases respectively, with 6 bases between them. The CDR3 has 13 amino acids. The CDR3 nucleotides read TGTGCCTGGAGTGTCAGGGACAATCAGCCCCAGCATTTT. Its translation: CAWSVRDNQPQHF.

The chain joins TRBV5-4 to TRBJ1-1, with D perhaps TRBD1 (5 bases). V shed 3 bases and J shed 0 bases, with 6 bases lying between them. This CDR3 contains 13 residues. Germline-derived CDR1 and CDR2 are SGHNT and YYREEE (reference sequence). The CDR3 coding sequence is TGTGCCAGCAGCTCGACAGTGAACACTGAAGCTTTCTTT. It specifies CASSSTVNTEAFF.

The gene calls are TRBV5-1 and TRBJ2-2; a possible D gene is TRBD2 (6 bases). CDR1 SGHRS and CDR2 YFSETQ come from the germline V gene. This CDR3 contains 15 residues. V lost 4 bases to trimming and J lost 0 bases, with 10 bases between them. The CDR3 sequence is CASSPGGTNTGELFF. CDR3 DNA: TGCGCCAGCAGCCCTGGGGGGACGAACACCGGGGAGCTGTTTTTT.

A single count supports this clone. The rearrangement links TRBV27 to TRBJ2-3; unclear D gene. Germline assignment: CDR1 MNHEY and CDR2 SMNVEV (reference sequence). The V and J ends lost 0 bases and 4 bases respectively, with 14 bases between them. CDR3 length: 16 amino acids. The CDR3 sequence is CASSLSTVLGPDTQYF. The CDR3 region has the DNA TGTGCCAGCAGTTTATCCACAGTGTTAGGTCCAGATACGCAGTATTTT.

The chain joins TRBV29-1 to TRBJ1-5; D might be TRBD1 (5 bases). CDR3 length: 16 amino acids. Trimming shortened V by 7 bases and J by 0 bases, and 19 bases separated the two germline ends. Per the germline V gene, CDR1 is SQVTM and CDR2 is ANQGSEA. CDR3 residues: CSARFGGSNSNQPQHF. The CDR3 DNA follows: TGCAGCGCCCGTTTCGGGGGGAGCAATAGCAATCAGCCCCAGCATTTT.

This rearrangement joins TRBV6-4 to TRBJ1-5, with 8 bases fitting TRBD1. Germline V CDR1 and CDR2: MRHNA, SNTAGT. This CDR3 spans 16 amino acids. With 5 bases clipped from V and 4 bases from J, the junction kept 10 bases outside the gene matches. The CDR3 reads CASSPLDRDENQPQHF. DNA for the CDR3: TGTGCCAGCAGTCCCCTGGACAGGGACGAAAATCAGCCCCAGCATTTT.

The CDR3 here is CASSITSGAGAQYF. CDR3 coding DNA: TGTGCCAGCAGTATCACTAGCGGGGCCGGCGCCCAGTACTTC. V gene TRBV27 combines with J gene TRBJ2-5, with 10 positions matching TRBD2. V trimming: 5 bases; J trimming: 9 bases; junction bases outside the gene matches: 9. The germline gives CDR1 MNHEY, CDR2 SMNVEV (reference sequence). The CDR3 totals 14 residues.

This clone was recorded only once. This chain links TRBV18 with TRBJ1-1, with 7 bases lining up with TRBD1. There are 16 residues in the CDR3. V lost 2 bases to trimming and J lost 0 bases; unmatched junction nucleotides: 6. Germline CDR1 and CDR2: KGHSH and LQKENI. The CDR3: CASSPGGQIMNTEAFF. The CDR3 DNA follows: TGTGCCAGCTCACCAGGGGGACAGATCATGAACACTGAAGCTTTCTTT.

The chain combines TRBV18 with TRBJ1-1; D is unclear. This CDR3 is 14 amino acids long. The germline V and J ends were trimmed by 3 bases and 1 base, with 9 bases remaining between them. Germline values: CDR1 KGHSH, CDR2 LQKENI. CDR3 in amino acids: CASSPQAQNTEAFF. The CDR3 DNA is TGTGCCAGCTCACCCCAGGCTCAGAACACTGAAGCTTTCTTT.